The 9 T cell receptor beta chains below were found in one sample sequenced in a study of T cell changes during pregnancy in multiple sclerosis. TCRdb's table, derived via immunoSEQ multiplex PCR, lists solely in-frame clones and lacks some. The repertoire holds some 56,000 clones, with 80% to 95% as singletons. This specimen was CD4+ T cells from peripheral blood mononuclear cells, taken after pregnancy. The receptors stem from a female donor with multiple sclerosis, enrolled in a pregnancy study.

This chain links TRBV4-3 with TRBJ2-5; 10 bases fit TRBD2. V lost 0 bases and J lost 2; bases outside the gene matches: 9. This CDR3 contains 18 residues. Germline CDR1 is LGHNA and CDR2 is YSLEER. Written as DNA, the CDR3 is TGCGCCAGCAGCCAAGATGTTGAACTAGCGGGGAGGCAAGAGACCCAGTACTTC. Its protein is CASSQDVELAGRQETQYF.

The chain joins TRBV7-2 to TRBJ1-1, with 9 bases that match TRBD1. Trimming at V came to 5 bases and at J to 4 bases, leaving 11 bases not matched to a gene. The length of the CDR3 is 16 residues. Looked up from germline, CDR1 is SGHTA and CDR2 is FQGNSA. Here the CDR3 reads CASSPPRTGAGTEAFF. The CDR3 DNA follows: TGTGCCAGCAGCCCTCCCCGGACAGGGGCGGGCACTGAAGCTTTCTTT. The full variable domain, rest sourced from reference TRBV7-2 and TRBJ1-1, is GAGVSQSPSNKVTEKGKDVELRCDPISGHTALYWYRQSLGQGLEFLIYFQGNSAPDKSGLPSDRFSAERTGGSVSTLTIQRTQQEDSAVYLCASSPPRTGAGTEAFFGQGTRLTVV.

This sequence joins TRBV10-1 and TRBJ2-7; 7 nucleotides line up with TRBD1. V was pared by 10 bases and J by 6 bases, with 3 bases of the junction left unmatched. CDR1 is WNHNN, CDR2 SYGVQD, per germline (reference sequence). This CDR3 is 10 amino acids long. CDR3 coding DNA: TGCGCCATCAACAGGGGCGAGCAGTACTTC. Translated: CAINRGEQYF.

This clone was found a few times. The chain joins TRBV7-8 to TRBJ1-2; 8 bases agree with TRBD1. This CDR3 region has 16 residues. V was pared by 1 base and J by 7 bases, with 11 bases of the junction left unmatched. Germline V gene sequence: CDR1 SGHVS, CDR2 FQNEAQ. The CDR3: CASSLGVQGAVGGYTF. In nucleotides, the CDR3 is TGTGCCAGCAGCTTAGGTGTCCAGGGGGCTGTAGGTGGCTACACCTTC.

The V and J genes are TRBV7-9 and TRBJ1-4; D gene ambiguous. Germline CDR1 SEHNR, CDR2 FQNEAQ (reference sequence). The CDR3 contains 14 residues. The germline V and J ends were trimmed by 2 bases and 5 bases, with 9 bases remaining between them. The CDR3 bases are TGTGCCAGCAGCTTATACGGGGAAAATGAAAAACTGTTTTTT. Its protein is CASSLYGENEKLFF.

CDR3 in DNA: TGTGCCAGCTCAAGGGTCGTCGGGATCACAGATACGCAGTATTTT. Encoded protein: CASSRVVGITDTQYF. The V gene is TRBV27, the J gene TRBJ2-3; D is possibly TRBD2 (5 bases). Between the trimmed V and J ends, which lost 8 bases and 2 bases, there was a span of 17 bases. From germline, CDR1 is MNHEY and CDR2 SMNVEV (reference sequence). CDR3 length: 15 residues.

The chain has TRBV6-6 and TRBJ1-1, with D uncertain. Germline V gene data show CDR1 as MNHNY and CDR2 as SVGAGI (reference sequence). Trimming removed 8 bases at V and 4 bases at J, with 11 bases between. CDR3 size: 12 residues. CDR3 in DNA: TGTGCCAGCGTCCGGGGAAGCACTGAAGCTTTCTTT. Translation gives CASVRGSTEAFF.

The V call is TRBV7-2, the J call TRBJ1-5, with 8 bases matching TRBD1. The CDR3 is made up of 16 amino acids. The V and J ends lost 4 bases and 6 bases, in that order; junction bases with no gene match: 11. Germline CDR1 reads SGHTA; CDR2 reads FQGNSA. Here the CDR3 reads CASSSGQGLSGQPQHF. DNA of the CDR3: TGTGCCAGCAGCTCAGGACAGGGTTTATCGGGTCAGCCCCAGCATTTT.

The V and J genes are TRBV28 and TRBJ2-1; a weak D match, TRBD2 (6 bases). Trimming pared 4 bases from V and 7 bases from J, leaving 14 bases between. The germline gives CDR1 MDHEN, CDR2 SYDVKM. There are 14 residues in the CDR3. CDR3 residues: CASSSLPRENEQFF. As DNA, the CDR3 is TGTGCCAGCAGTTCCCTCCCCCGGGAGAATGAGCAGTTCTTC.